The 7 T cell receptor beta chains below come from one sample, sequenced in a study of T-cell memory formation after mild COVID-19. One entry per CDR3 protein, called by TCRdb with MiXCR from the 5' RACE reads. The sample lists approximately 260,000 distinct CDR3 sequences, about 17% occurring once. The sequencing sample was made of PBMCs or a T cell subset sorted from them (not recorded which). The receptors shown here come from a man in his late teens or twenties who had mild COVID-19 (a few samples of this study predate the infection). Cell type and time point are not known.

The chain employs TRBV9 and TRBJ2-3; D tentatively fits TRBD1 or TRBD2 (6 bases each). Per the germline V gene, CDR1 is SGDLS and CDR2 is YYNGEE. This CDR3 contains 16 residues. V lost 0 bases and J lost 4, with 15 bases in between. DNA of the CDR3: TGTGCCAGCAGCGTAGTAGGTTTCGGGGGCCCAGATACGCAGTATTTT. Translated: CASSVVGFGGPDTQYF.

Only a few counts were recorded for this clonotype. This sequence joins TRBV7-2 and TRBJ1-2; D not certain. Germline lookup yields CDR1 SGHTA and CDR2 FQGNSA. The CDR3 runs 14 residues. Trimming left V 5 bases short and J 2 bases short, with 12 bases between. CDR3 sequence reads: CASSAVQQNYGYTF. CDR3 bases: TGTGCCAGCAGCGCCGTACAACAAAACTATGGCTACACCTTC.

V usage is TRBV12-3 or TRBV12-4 and J usage is TRBJ2-3; D is unclear. The V end lost 3 bases, the J end lost 7 bases, and 8 bases lay between the germline ends. The CDR3 is 12 amino acids. The DNA for the CDR3 is TGTGCCAGCAGTTTTGGTGGGAATACGCAGTATTTT. It codes for CASSFGGNTQYF.

Only a few counts were recorded for this clonotype. The gene calls are TRBV7-9 and TRBJ2-3; TRBD2 matches 7 bases. V shed 5 bases, J shed 3 bases, and the junction held 11 bases outside the gene matches. This CDR3 is 16 amino acids long. Germline assignment: CDR1 SEHNR and CDR2 FQNEAQ (reference sequence). Here the CDR3 reads CASSPGELAATDTQYF. In DNA form, the CDR3 reads TGTGCCAGCAGCCCGGGAGAGCTAGCGGCGACAGATACGCAGTATTTT.

The rearrangement links TRBV4-2 to TRBJ2-2, with TRBD1 identical over 9 bases. The V gene's germline CDR1 is LGHNA and CDR2 YNFKEQ. V dropped 6 bases and J dropped 2; count of bases not matched to a gene: 13. The CDR3 is made up of 18 amino acids. CDR3 residues: CASSRRTGAYQNTGELFF. The CDR3 coding sequence is TGTGCCAGCAGTCGTAGGACAGGGGCGTACCAAAACACCGGGGAGCTGTTTTTT.

The chain combines TRBV7-3 with TRBJ1-5; D gene uncertain. V was shortened by 3 bases and J by 5 bases, with 8 bases between the two germline ends. This CDR3 region has 13 residues. Per the germline V gene, CDR1 is SGHTA and CDR2 is FQGTGA. CDR3 nucleotides: TGTGCCAGCAGCTTCGTTTCGGATCAGCCCCAGCATTTT. It translates to CASSFVSDQPQHF.

This clonotype came up a few times. The chain has TRBV11-2 and TRBJ1-4, with D uncertain. The CDR3 sequence is 15 residues long. Per germline, CDR1 SGHAT and CDR2 FQNNGV. The V end lost 5 bases, the J end lost 3 bases, and 13 bases lay between the germline ends. The CDR3, as DNA: TGTGCCAGCAGCCGGAGCGAGGCGGCTAATGAAAAACTGTTTTTT. Its translation: CASSRSEAANEKLFF.